Each of the 8 T cell receptor beta chains below was sequenced from the same sample in a study of blood T cells in healthy people across ages. With a J-beta primer mix and a sample-barcoded 5' primer, a second PCR ran about 6 to 11 cycles. TCRdb processed the 5' RACE reads anew with MiXCR; each CDR3 protein has one entry. This sample yields approximately 850,000 distinct CDR3 sequences, of which approximately 44% are seen a single time; around 21% belongs to the top ten. Input material: blood. These receptors were collected from a man between 60 and 75 years old in good health.

The chain uses TRBV30 and TRBJ2-7; 7 bases match TRBD1. J was trimmed by 2 bases and V by 1 base; bases with no gene match: 11. The CDR3 contains 16 residues. The germline V gene has CDR1 GTSNPN and CDR2 SVGIG (reference sequence). CDR3 nucleotides: TGTGCCTGGAGTGCTAAGACAGGGTTTCACCCCTACGAGCAGTACTTC. Translating it yields CAWSAKTGFHPYEQYF.

The chain has TRBV5-1 and TRBJ1-6; possible D gene TRBD1, 5 bases. Germline-derived CDR1 and CDR2 are SGHRS and YFSETQ. The CDR3 length is 15 residues. The V and J ends lost 3 bases and 10 bases respectively, with 17 bases between them. The CDR3 nucleotides are TGCGCCAGCAGCTGGGACGGAGGGGCAGGGTCACCCCTCCACTTT. It yields the protein CASSWDGGAGSPLHF.

This clonotype was detected a few times. In DNA, the CDR3 is TGCAGTGCTAAAAGGTGGGCAGTCGGCAATGAGCAGTTCTTC. Translation gives CSAKRWAVGNEQFF. V gene TRBV20-1 combines with J gene TRBJ2-1, with D hard to call. Between the trimmed V and J ends, which lost 4 bases and 6 bases, there was a span of 16 bases. The CDR3 runs 14 residues. Germline V gene sequence: CDR1 DFQATT, CDR2 SNEGSKA (reference sequence).

The rearrangement links TRBV2 to TRBJ1-6; 7 bases map to TRBD1. V lost 7 bases, J lost 7 bases, and 10 bases stayed unmatched. The germline gives CDR1 SNHLY, CDR2 FYNNEI. The CDR3 contains 15 residues. CDR3 residues: CASNTDRTINSPLHF. The CDR3 DNA follows: TGTGCCAGCAACACGGACAGGACAATAAATTCACCCCTCCACTTT.

V usage is TRBV6-2 or TRBV6-3 and J usage is TRBJ1-1; no clear D gene. The V gene's germline CDR1 is MNHEY and CDR2 SVGEGT. The CDR3 runs 13 residues. Between the trimmed V and J ends, which lost 3 bases and 1 base, there was a span of 6 bases. The CDR3 loop is CASSYQRNTEAFF. In nucleotides, the CDR3 is TGTGCCAGCAGTTATCAGAGGAACACTGAAGCTTTCTTT.

The chain employs TRBV7-9 and TRBJ2-7; weak D call: TRBD1 (6 bases). V lost 5 bases and J 0 bases, leaving 11 bases between the germline ends. The CDR3 is 14 amino acids. Germline values: CDR1 SEHNR, CDR2 FQNEAQ (reference sequence). The CDR3 DNA is TGTGCCAGCAGCAGCCAGGACAGCTCCTACGAGCAGTACTTC. Translating it yields CASSSQDSSYEQYF.

V gene TRBV7-2 combines with J gene TRBJ2-5, with D maybe TRBD2 (6 bases). The CDR3 is 14 amino acids. V was trimmed by 5 bases and J by 5 bases, leaving 15 bases between them. From germline, CDR1 is SGHTA and CDR2 FQGNSA. CDR3 coding DNA: TGTGCCAGCAGCCTGACAAGCGGGTGGGAGACCCAGTACTTC. Translated, it gives CASSLTSGWETQYF.

This clonotype was counted between two and nine times. V gene TRBV28 combines with J gene TRBJ2-2; no definite D call. The length of the CDR3 is 16 residues. V gave up 0 bases and J gave up 0 bases, with 8 bases separating them. CDR1 is MDHEN, CDR2 SYDVKM, per germline. The CDR3 reads CASSLWIDTNTGELFF. CDR3 nucleotide sequence: TGTGCCAGCAGTTTATGGATAGATACGAACACCGGGGAGCTGTTTTTT.